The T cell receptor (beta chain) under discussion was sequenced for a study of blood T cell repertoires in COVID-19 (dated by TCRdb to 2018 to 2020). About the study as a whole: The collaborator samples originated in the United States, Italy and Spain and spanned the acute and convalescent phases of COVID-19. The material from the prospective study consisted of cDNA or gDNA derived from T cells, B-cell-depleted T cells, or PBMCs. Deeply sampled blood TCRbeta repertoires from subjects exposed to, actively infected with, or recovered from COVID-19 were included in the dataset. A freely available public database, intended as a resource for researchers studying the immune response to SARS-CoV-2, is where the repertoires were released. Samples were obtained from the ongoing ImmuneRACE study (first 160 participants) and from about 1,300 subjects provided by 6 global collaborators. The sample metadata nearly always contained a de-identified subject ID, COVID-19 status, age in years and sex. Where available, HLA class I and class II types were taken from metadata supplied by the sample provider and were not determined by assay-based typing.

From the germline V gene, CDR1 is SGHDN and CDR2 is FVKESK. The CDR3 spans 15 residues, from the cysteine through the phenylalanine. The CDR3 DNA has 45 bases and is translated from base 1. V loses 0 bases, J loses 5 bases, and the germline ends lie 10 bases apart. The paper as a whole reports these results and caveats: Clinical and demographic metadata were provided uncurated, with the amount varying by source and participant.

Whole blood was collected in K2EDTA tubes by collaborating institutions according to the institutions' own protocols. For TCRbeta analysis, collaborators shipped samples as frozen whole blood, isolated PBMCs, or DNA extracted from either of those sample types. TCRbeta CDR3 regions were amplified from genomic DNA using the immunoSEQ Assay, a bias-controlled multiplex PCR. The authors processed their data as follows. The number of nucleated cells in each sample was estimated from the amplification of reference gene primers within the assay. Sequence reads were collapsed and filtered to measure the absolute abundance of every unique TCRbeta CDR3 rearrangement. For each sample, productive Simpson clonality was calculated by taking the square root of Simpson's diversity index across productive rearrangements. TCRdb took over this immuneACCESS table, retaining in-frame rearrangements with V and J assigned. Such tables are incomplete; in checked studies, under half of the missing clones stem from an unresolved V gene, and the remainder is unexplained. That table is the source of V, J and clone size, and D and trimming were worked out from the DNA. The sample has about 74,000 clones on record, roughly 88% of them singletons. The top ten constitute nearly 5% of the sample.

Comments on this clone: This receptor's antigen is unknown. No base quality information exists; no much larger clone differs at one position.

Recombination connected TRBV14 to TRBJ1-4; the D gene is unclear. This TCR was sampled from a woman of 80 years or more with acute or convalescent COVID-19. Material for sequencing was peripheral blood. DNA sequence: TGTGCCAGCAGCCAAGATTGGGCAGAAAATGAAAAACTGTTTTTT. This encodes CASSQDWAENEKLFF.